A single sample gave rise to the 19 T cell receptor beta chains below, sequenced in a study of shared clonotypes between healthy human individuals. The data were produced by immunoSEQ multiplex PCR, yet TCRdb's version contains in-frame clones alone and is incomplete. The sample shows around 200,000 clones, roughly 70% of them seen only once. The specimen sequenced was memory CD4+ T cells sorted from blood. The subset denotes: CD45RA-negative fraction. These receptors were obtained from a man under 40 in good health.

The chain employs TRBV2 and TRBJ2-7; 7 bases align to TRBD1. CDR3 length equals 20 residues. The germline V gene has CDR1 SNHLY and CDR2 FYNNEI. The trim removed 4 bases at V and 1 base at J, leaving 22 bases unmatched. CDR3: CASSGQRTGGGLSRSYEQYF. Written as DNA, the CDR3 is TGTGCCAGCAGTGGCCAAAGGACAGGTGGTGGTTTGAGTCGGTCCTACGAGCAGTACTTC.

The table lists this clone with a few counts. The V gene is TRBV4-2, the J gene TRBJ2-7; D may match TRBD1 or TRBD2 (5 bases each). The germline V gene encodes CDR1 LGHNA and CDR2 YNFKEQ. The CDR3 is 15 amino acids. Deletions cut 0 bases from V and 4 bases from J, with 13 bases between. CDR3 in amino acids: CASSQDAGDGYEQYF. CDR3 coding DNA: TGTGCCAGCAGCCAAGATGCCGGGGACGGGTACGAGCAGTACTTC.

With respect to this clone: Additional DNA sequences in this sample encode the identical CDR3. The chain couples TRBV2 to TRBJ2-5, with 7 bases matching TRBD1. J gave up 1 base and V 7 bases, and 3 bases lay outside the gene matches. Looked up from germline, CDR1 is SNHLY and CDR2 is FYNNEI. The CDR3 extends over 13 amino acids. The CDR3: CASKGGSQETQYF. CDR3 sequence (DNA): TGTGCCAGCAAAGGGGGCAGCCAAGAGACCCAGTACTTC.

The genes are TRBV6-6 and TRBJ2-7; no clear D. Trimming shortened V by 5 bases and J by 0 bases, and 5 bases separated the two germline ends. Germline CDR1 is MNHNY and CDR2 is SVGAGI (reference sequence). This CDR3 is built from 12 residues. CDR3 nucleotides: TGTGCCAGCAGTCAGAGCTCCTACGAGCAGTACTTC. Encoded protein: CASSQSSYEQYF.

The genes are TRBV11-2 and TRBJ2-1; D ambiguous. This CDR3 region has 15 residues. Germline CDR1 SGHAT, CDR2 FQNNGV. V lost 1 base to trimming and J lost 5 bases, with 12 bases between them. CDR3 in amino acids: CASSLAINPNNEQFF. CDR3 DNA sequence: TGTGCCAGCAGCTTAGCGATCAACCCAAACAATGAGCAGTTCTTC.

J is TRBJ2-3 and V is TRBV2; 8 nucleotides align to TRBD2. The CDR3 loop spans 12 amino acids. CDR1 and CDR2 from the germline V gene are SNHLY and FYNNEI. After removal of 5 bases from V and 14 bases from J, the junction contained 9 bases not matched to a gene. CDR3 region: CASSTGLAEPYF. For the CDR3, the DNA is TGTGCCAGCAGTACCGGACTAGCAGAACCGTATTTT.

CDR3 bases: TGTGCCATCAGTGTTGGGACCGATCAGCCCCAGCATTTT. As protein: CAISVGTDQPQHF. The chain recombines TRBV10-3 with TRBJ1-5; maybe TRBD1 (5 bases). V gave up 4 bases and J gave up 5 bases, with 9 bases separating them. The CDR3 has 13 amino acids. The germline V gene has CDR1 ENHRY and CDR2 SYGVKD.

The V and J genes are TRBV11-2 and TRBJ2-7; D ambiguous. Between the trimmed V and J ends, which lost 1 base and 6 bases, there was a span of 13 bases. This CDR3 comprises 14 residues. Per germline, CDR1 SGHAT and CDR2 FQNNGV. CDR3 protein: CASSLVGSISEQYF. The CDR3 DNA is TGTGCCAGCAGCTTAGTGGGGTCGATCTCCGAGCAGTACTTC.

The chain employs TRBV6-5 and TRBJ1-5; D not resolved. The V gene's germline CDR1 is MNHEY and CDR2 SVGAGI. The CDR3 sequence is 14 residues long. V was cut by 5 bases and J by 4 bases, with 12 bases left in between. The CDR3 loop reads CASSESNGNQPQHF. The CDR3 coding sequence is TGTGCCAGCAGTGAATCAAACGGTAATCAGCCCCAGCATTTT.

The chain carries TRBV2 and TRBJ2-2; the D gene is possibly TRBD2 (6 bases). CDR1 and CDR2 (germline): SNHLY, FYNNEI. Trimming removed 3 bases from V and 4 bases from J, with 15 bases in between. CDR3 length: 16 amino acids. The CDR3 loop reads CASSEPGLLGTGELFF. DNA of the CDR3: TGTGCCAGCAGTGAGCCGGGACTCCTGGGCACCGGGGAGCTGTTTTTT.

The chain employs TRBV27 and TRBJ2-6; TRBD1 might be the D (5 bases). Germline-derived CDR1 and CDR2 are MNHEY and SMNVEV (reference sequence). V was shortened by 5 bases and J by 2 bases, with 10 bases between the two germline ends. The CDR3 totals 15 residues. In DNA form, the CDR3 reads TGTGCCAGCAGTATCGACAGACCTGGGGCCAACGTCCTGACTTTC. This translates into CASSIDRPGANVLTF.

This sequence joins TRBV5-4 and TRBJ2-4; D unresolved. CDR1 SGHNT and CDR2 YYREEE come from the germline V gene (reference sequence). Trimming took off 4 bases at V and 0 bases at J, with 5 bases between the two ends. The CDR3 is 13 residues long. The CDR3 sequence: CASSPRAKNIQYF. The CDR3 nucleotides read TGTGCCAGCAGCCCAAGAGCCAAAAACATTCAGTACTTC. Full variable domain (missing parts from reference TRBV5-4 and TRBJ2-4): ETGVTQSPTHLIKTRGQQVTLRCSSQSGHNTVSWYQQALGQGPQFIFQYYREEENGRGNFPPRFSGLQFPNYSSELNVNALELDDSALYLCASSPRAKNIQYFGAGTRLSVL.

The V call is TRBV7-2, the J call TRBJ1-5; a weak D match, TRBD1 (6 bases). This CDR3 comprises 15 residues. Looked up from germline, CDR1 is SGHTA and CDR2 is FQGNSA. Trimming shortened V by 7 bases and J by 2 bases, and 15 bases separated the two germline ends. The DNA of the CDR3 is TGTGCCAGCACCGACCGAAGGGGGGGCAATCAGCCCCAGCATTTT. Encoded protein: CASTDRRGGNQPQHF.

The V and J genes are TRBV20-1 and TRBJ2-2; D is ambiguous. The CDR3 loop spans 11 amino acids. Trimming took off 3 bases at V and 6 bases at J, with 5 bases between the two ends. Germline values: CDR1 DFQATT, CDR2 SNEGSKA (reference sequence). CDR3 nucleotides: TGCAGTGCTAGTGGTGCCGGGGAGCTGTTTTTT. Encoded protein: CSASGAGELFF.

The V and J genes are TRBV28 and TRBJ1-5, with D maybe TRBD1 (6 bases). The CDR3 consists of 17 residues. In germline, CDR1 is MDHEN, CDR2 SYDVKM. Trimming removed 7 bases at V and 2 bases at J, with 21 bases between. CDR3 amino acids: CASTSQVRGIGNQPQHF. The DNA for the CDR3 is TGTGCCAGCACCTCACAGGTGAGGGGGATTGGCAATCAGCCCCAGCATTTT.

This clone was observed at least ten times. The rearrangement joins TRBV18 to TRBJ1-3; 7 bases line up with TRBD1. Unmatched junction bases numbered 6, after V lost 2 bases and J lost 2 bases. Germline V gene sequence: CDR1 KGHSH, CDR2 LQKENI. CDR3 length: 16 residues. The CDR3 spells CASSPSTGTPGNTIYF. CDR3 DNA: TGTGCCAGCTCACCATCGACAGGGACCCCTGGAAACACCATATATTTT.

The chain uses TRBV7-6 and TRBJ2-1; 7 bases map to TRBD2. Germline CDR1 reads SGHVS; CDR2 reads FNYEAQ. CDR3 length: 15 amino acids. Trimming at V came to 3 bases and at J to 6 bases, leaving 8 bases not matched to a gene. DNA of the CDR3: TGTGCCAGCAGCTTCCTAGCGGACGATCGCAATGAGCAGTTCTTC. Amino acids: CASSFLADDRNEQFF. Complete variable domain (other parts from reference TRBV7-6 and TRBJ2-1): GAGVSQSPRYKVTKRGQDVALRCDPISGHVSLYWYRQALGQGPEFLTYFNYEAQQDKSGLPNDRFSAERPEGSISTLTIQRTEQRDSAMYRCASSFLADDRNEQFFGPGTRLTVL.

This sequence joins TRBV5-1 and TRBJ2-2, with 10 bases matching TRBD1. The CDR3 consists of 16 residues. J lost 10 bases, V lost 0 bases, and 9 bases had no gene match. Germline-derived CDR1 and CDR2 are SGHRS and YFSETQ. CDR3 amino acids: CASSLEVLTGGEELFF. In DNA, the CDR3 is TGCGCCAGCAGCTTGGAGGTCCTGACAGGGGGCGAGGAGCTGTTTTTT.

Concerning this clone itself: The same CDR3 can be traced to other DNA sequences in this sample. The chain couples TRBV7-8 to TRBJ2-7; D is perhaps TRBD2 (7 bases). CDR3 length: 14 residues. Trimming took off 0 bases at V and 7 bases at J, with 13 bases between the two ends. The germline gives CDR1 SGHVS, CDR2 FQNEAQ. DNA for the CDR3: TGTGCCAGCAGCTTAGCCAGGGGAGGGGGGGAGCAGTACTTC. Its translation: CASSLARGGGEQYF.